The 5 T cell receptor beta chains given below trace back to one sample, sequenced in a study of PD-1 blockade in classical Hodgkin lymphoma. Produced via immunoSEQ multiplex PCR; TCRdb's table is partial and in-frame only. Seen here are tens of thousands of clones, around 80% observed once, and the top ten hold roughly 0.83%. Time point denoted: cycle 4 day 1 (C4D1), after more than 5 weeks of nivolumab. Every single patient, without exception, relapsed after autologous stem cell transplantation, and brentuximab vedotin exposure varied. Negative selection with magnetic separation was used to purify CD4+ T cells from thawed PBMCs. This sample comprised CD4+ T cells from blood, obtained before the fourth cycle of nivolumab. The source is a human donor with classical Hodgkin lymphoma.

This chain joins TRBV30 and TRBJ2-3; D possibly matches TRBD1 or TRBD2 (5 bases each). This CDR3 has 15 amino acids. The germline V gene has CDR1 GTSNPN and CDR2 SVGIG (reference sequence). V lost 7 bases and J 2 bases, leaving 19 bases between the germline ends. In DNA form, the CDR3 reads TGTGCCTTCTCCGGGGCCGGTGATTTCACAGATACGCAGTATTTT. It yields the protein CAFSGAGDFTDTQYF.

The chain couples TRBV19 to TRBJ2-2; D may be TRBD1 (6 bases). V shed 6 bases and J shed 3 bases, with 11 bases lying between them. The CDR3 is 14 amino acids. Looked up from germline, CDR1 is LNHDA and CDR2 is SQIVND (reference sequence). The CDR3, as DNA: TGTGCCAGTAGGCAGACAGGAGACACCGGGGAGCTGTTTTTT. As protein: CASRQTGDTGELFF.

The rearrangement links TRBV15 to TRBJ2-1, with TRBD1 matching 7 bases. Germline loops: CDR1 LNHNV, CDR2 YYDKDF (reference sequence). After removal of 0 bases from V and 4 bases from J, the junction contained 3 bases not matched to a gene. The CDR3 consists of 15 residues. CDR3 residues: CATSRDPRGYNEQFF. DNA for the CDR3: TGTGCCACCAGCAGAGATCCCAGGGGGTACAATGAGCAGTTCTTC.

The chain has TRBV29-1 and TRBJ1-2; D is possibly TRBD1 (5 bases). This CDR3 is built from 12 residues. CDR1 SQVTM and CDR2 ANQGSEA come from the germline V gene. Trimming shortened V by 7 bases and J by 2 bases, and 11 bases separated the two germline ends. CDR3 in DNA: TGCAGCGGCGGACACATCAACTATGGCTACACCTTC. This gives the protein CSGGHINYGYTF.

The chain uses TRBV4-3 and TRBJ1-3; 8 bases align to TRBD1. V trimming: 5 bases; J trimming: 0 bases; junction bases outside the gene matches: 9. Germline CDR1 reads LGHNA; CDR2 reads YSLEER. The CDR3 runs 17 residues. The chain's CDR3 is CASSSRQGLNSGNTIYF. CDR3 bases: TGCGCCAGCAGCTCCCGACAGGGGCTAAACTCTGGAAACACCATATATTTT.